The TCR beta chain under discussion was sequenced for a study of human T cells and chemical hapten exposure. Study details: Small discrepancies in pooled library volume mainly accounted for the varying TCR yields per sample.

A remark on this clonotype: What it binds is unknown.

Within the library, unique molecular identifiers were attached to each individual cDNA molecule. In the source study's methods: Sample TCR totals centred on a median of 95,638, ranging about 20,000 to 750,000. TCRdb recomputed calls from the reads with MiXCR, one row per CDR3 protein. It is TCRdb's table, rather than the study itself, that gives the V and J calls and clone size. Found here are around 120,000 distinct CDR3 sequences, roughly 8.5% of them singletons; the top ten hold roughly 1.3%. V lost 4 bases, J lost 7 bases, and 9 bases stayed unmatched. Germline loops: CDR1 ENHRY, CDR2 SYGVKD. The CDR3 consists of 15 residues. General observations from the study: TCRs at a frequency above 1 in 1000 stayed unchanged with DPC sensitization.

Unfractionated whole blood was the source of the extracted total RNA. The chain couples TRBV10-3 to TRBJ2-1, with 8 bases lining up with TRBD1. Sequenced: whole blood. This receptor was taken from a human donor in good health. Some clones in this sample may be carry-over from other donors' samples. The CDR3 spells CAISAFETGVNEQFF. DNA for the CDR3: TGTGCCATCAGTGCGTTCGAGACAGGGGTTAATGAGCAGTTCTTC.